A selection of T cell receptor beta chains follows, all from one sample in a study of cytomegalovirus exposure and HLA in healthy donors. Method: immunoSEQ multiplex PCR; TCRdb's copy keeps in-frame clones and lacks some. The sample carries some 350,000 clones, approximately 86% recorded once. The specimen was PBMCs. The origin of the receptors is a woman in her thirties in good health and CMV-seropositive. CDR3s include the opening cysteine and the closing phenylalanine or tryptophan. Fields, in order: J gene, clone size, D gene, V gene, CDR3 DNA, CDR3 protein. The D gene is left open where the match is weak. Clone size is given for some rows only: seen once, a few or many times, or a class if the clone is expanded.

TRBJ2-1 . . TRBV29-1 TGCAGCGTTGTTATGCTAGGATCCGCCTACAATGAGCAGTTCTTC CSVVMLGSAYNEQFF
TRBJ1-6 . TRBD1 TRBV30 TGTGCCTGGAGTCCATCCCGGACAGGGAGATTTAATTCACCCCTCCACTTT CAWSPSRTGRFNSPLHF
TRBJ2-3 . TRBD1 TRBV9 TGTGCCAGCAGCCCCTCCAGTGGACAGGGCACAGATACGCAGTATTTT CASSPSSGQGTDTQYF
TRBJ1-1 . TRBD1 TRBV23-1 TGCGCCAGCAGTCAATCACGGACAGGGAACACTGAAGCTTTCTTT CASSQSRTGNTEAFF
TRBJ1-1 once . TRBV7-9 TGTGCCAGCGGCAGACGGGCCTCGAACACTGAAGCTTTCTTT CASGRRASNTEAFF
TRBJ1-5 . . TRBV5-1 TGCGCCAGCAGCCCGGGACCTAGCAATCAGCCCCAGCATTTT CASSPGPSNQPQHF
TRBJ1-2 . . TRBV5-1 TGCGCCAGCAGCTTGATGACGGACCTCTATGGCTACACCTTC CASSLMTDLYGYTF
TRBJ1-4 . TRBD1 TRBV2 TGTGCCAGCAGTGGGGGACAGCCCAAGGGAAAACTGTTTTTT CASSGGQPKGKLFF
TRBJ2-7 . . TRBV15 TGTGCCACCAGCAGAGATCAAGGGCAGGTGTACGAGCAGTACTTC CATSRDQGQVYEQYF
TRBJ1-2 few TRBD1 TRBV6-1 TGTGCCAGCATTCGTGGACAGGCTACTAACTATGGCTACACCTTC CASIRGQATNYGYTF
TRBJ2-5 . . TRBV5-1 TGCGCCAGCAGCTTGGCCCGTTTGGGAGGTTCTGAGACCCAGTACTTC CASSLARLGGSETQYF
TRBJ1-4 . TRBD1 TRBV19 TGTGCCAGTAGTTTGTCGTTCGCACAAGGGGGCCGCATTATGTTTTTT CASSLSFAQGGRIMFF
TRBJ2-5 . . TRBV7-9 TGTGCCAGCAGCTTAGTTGACAACCGAGAGACCCAGTACTTC CASSLVDNRETQYF
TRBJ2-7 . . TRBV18 TGTGCCAGCTCACGACAGGTCGCCTACGAGCAGTACTTC CASSRQVAYEQYF
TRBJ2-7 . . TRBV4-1 TGCGCCAGCAGCCAAGGGCTTGCCTACGAGCAGTACTTC CASSQGLAYEQYF
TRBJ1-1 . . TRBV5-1 TGCGCCAGCACCTGGGACGTAGAGAACACTGAAGCTTTCTTT CASTWDVENTEAFF
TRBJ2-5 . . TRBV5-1 TGCGCCAGCAGCCCTGGGGACCGGCAAGAGACCCAGTACTTC CASSPGDRQETQYF
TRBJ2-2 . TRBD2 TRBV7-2 TGTGCCAGCAGCTTAGCTAGGTCGGGGGGGCCTGCCGGGGAGCTGTTTTTT CASSLARSGGPAGELFF
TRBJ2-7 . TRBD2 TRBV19 TGTGCCAGTAGTGGATCTAGCGGGAGGGCTGCTTACGAGCAGTACTTC CASSGSSGRAAYEQYF
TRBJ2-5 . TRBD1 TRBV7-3 TGTGCCAGCAGTTTCACAGGGGGCCAAGAGACCCAGTACTTC CASSFTGGQETQYF
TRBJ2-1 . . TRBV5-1 TGCGCCAGCAGCTTGGCCCAACAGGGTGGGCAGTTCTTC CASSLAQQGGQFF
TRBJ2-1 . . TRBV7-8 TGTGCCAGCAGCTTAATTCTAGCGATATACAATGAGCAGTTCTTC CASSLILAIYNEQFF
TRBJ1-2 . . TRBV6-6 TGTGCCAGCAGTTCCCCCTCTTCAGCTAACTATGGCTACACCTTC CASSSPSSANYGYTF
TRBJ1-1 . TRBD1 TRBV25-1 TGTGCCAGCAGTGAGGGCGGGGTGTACAGGGGCGGCGGCACTGAAGCTTTCTTT CASSEGGVYRGGGTEAFF
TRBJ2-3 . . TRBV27 TGTGCCAGCAGTTTATCGGTAGTCCCACCTCCAGATACGCAGTATTTT CASSLSVVPPPDTQYF
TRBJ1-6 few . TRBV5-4 TGTGCCAGCAGCTTGGCACAGGGTTCACCCCTCCACTTT CASSLAQGSPLHF
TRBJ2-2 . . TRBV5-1 TGCGCCAGCAGCGTAGCGAACACCGGGGAGCTGTTTTTT CASSVANTGELFF
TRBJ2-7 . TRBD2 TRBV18 TGTGCCAGCTCACCACCGGTGGCGGGAGGGCCTAACTACGAGCAGTACTTC CASSPPVAGGPNYEQYF
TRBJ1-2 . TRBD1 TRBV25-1 TGTGCCAGCAGTGACCGGGACAGGGGCTCTAACTATGGCTACACCTTC CASSDRDRGSNYGYTF
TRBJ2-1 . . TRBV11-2 TGTGCCAGCAGCTACTTGTCCGGGACCAGGAATGAGCAGTTCTTC CASSYLSGTRNEQFF
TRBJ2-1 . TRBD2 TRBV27 TGTGCCAGCAGTTTAAGACTAGCGGGAGGTTTAAATGAGCAGTTCTTC CASSLRLAGGLNEQFF
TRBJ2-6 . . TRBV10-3 TGTGCCATCAGTCCCCAGGTTTCTGGGGCCAACGTCCTGACTTTC CAISPQVSGANVLTF
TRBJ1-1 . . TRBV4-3 TGCGCCAGCAGCCAAGACTCCGGGAACACTGAAGCTTTCTTT CASSQDSGNTEAFF
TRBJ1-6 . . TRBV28 TGTGCCAGCAGCAACAAGACAGGCGGATGGACCTATAATTCACCCCTCCACTTT CASSNKTGGWTYNSPLHF
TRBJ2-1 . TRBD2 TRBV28 TGTGCCAGCAGTCCCCCAGGCGGGAGCCCCTACAATGAGCAGTTCTTC CASSPPGGSPYNEQFF
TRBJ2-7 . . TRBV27 TGTGCCAGCAGGGGCGGAGCAATCACCTACGAGCAGTACTTC CASRGGAITYEQYF
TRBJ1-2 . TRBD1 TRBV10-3 TGTGCCATCAAAAACCCTGGGACAGGTTCCGAGTATGGCTACACCTTC CAIKNPGTGSEYGYTF
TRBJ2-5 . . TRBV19 TGTGCCAGTAGTCCAAGCCGGGACACTTATTGGCCCCAGTACTTC CASSPSRDTYWPQYF
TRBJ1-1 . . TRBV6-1 TGTGCCAGCAGCGCCCCAGGAACTGAAGCTTTCTTT CASSAPGTEAFF
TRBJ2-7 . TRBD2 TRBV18 TGTGCCAGCTCACCAAGGGGTTCTAGCGGGGTATCCGAGCAGTACTTC CASSPRGSSGVSEQYF
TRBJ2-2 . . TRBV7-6 TGTGCCAGCAGCTTAGGGTACAGGGCGAGCGGGGAGCTGTTTTTT CASSLGYRASGELFF
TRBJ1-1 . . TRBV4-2 TGTGCCAGCAGCCAAGGGGCACGGACAAGGAACACTGAAGCTTTCTTT CASSQGARTRNTEAFF
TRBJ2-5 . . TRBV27 TGTGCCAGCAGTTTATTTGGGCAGGGGGGGGAGACCCAGTACTTC CASSLFGQGGETQYF
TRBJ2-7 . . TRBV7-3 TGTGCCAGCAGCCCTAGTAGGGACTACGAGCAGTACTTC CASSPSRDYEQYF
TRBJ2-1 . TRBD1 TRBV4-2 TGTGCCAGCAGGCCAGGGGGCGGCGAGCAGTTCTTC CASRPGGGEQFF
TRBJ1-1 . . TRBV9 TGTGCCAGCAGCCCCAGACAGCAGAACACTGAAGCTTTCTTT CASSPRQQNTEAFF
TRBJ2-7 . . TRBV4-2 TGTGCCAGCAGCCAGGGGGGCCGGAGCGAGCAGTACTTC CASSQGGRSEQYF
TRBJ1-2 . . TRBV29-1 TGCAGCGTTGAAGAGCCCTATGGCTACACCTTC CSVEEPYGYTF
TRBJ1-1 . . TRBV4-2 TGTGCCAGCAGCCAGGCGTCCTGGGGGCGGGACACTGAAGCTTTCTTT CASSQASWGRDTEAFF
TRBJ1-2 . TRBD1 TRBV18 TGTGCCAGCTCCCAGGACAGGGGACATGGCTACACCTTC CASSQDRGHGYTF
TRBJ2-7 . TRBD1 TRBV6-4 TGTGCCAGCAGCGAGACAGGGGGCGGCGAGCAGTACTTC CASSETGGGEQYF
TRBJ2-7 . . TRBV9 TGTGCCAGCAGCGTAGAGGGAGAGGCCTACGAGCAGTACTTC CASSVEGEAYEQYF
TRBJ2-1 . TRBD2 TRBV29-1 TGCAGCGCTCCGGGACTAGCGAGAGAGAATGAGCAGTTCTTC CSAPGLARENEQFF